Listed here are 17 T cell receptor beta chains from one sample, sequenced in a study of cytomegalovirus exposure and HLA in healthy donors. The PCR contained 60 Vbeta and 13 Jbeta primers. Generated by immunoSEQ multiplex PCR, the TCRdb table keeps only in-frame clones and is missing some. Here the sample spans roughly 67,000 clones, roughly 78% being singletons. Sequencing was carried out using PBMCs. These receptors originate from a man in his forties or fifties in good health and CMV-seronegative.

CDR3 coding DNA: TGTGCCAGTAGTACGCATGGTGGGCCAGACTATGGCTACACCTTC. As protein: CASSTHGGPDYGYTF. This chain uses TRBV19 with TRBJ1-2; D unresolved. Trimming shortened V by 4 bases and J by 3 bases, and 15 bases separated the two germline ends. Germline CDR1 and CDR2: LNHDA and SQIVND (reference sequence). CDR3 size: 15 residues.

This clone was seen just once. The chain couples TRBV2 to TRBJ2-5, with 8 bases aligning to TRBD1. The CDR3 is 14 residues long. CDR1 SNHLY and CDR2 FYNNEI come from the germline V gene. Trimming cost V 4 bases and J 4 bases; bases outside gene matches: 5. CDR3 DNA: TGTGCCAGCAGTGGTGGACAGGGCCGAGAGACCCAGTACTTC. Protein product: CASSGGQGRETQYF. Supplemented by reference TRBV2 and TRBJ2-5, the full variable domain reads EPEVTQTPSHQVTQMGQEVILRCVPISNHLYFYWYRQILGQKVEFLVSFYNNEISEKSEIFDDQFSVERPDGSNFTLKIRSTKLEDSAMYFCASSGGQGRETQYFGPGTRLLVL.

The chain has TRBV28 and TRBJ1-2; TRBD1 agrees at 7 bases. Germline values: CDR1 MDHEN, CDR2 SYDVKM. Trimming removed 6 bases from V and 10 bases from J; junction bases left unmatched: 14. There are 14 residues in the CDR3. CDR3 amino acids: CASRANRDSSSYTF. The CDR3 bases are TGTGCCAGCAGAGCGAACCGGGACAGCAGTTCCTACACCTTC.

CDR3 sequence (DNA): TGCGCCAGCAGCTTGGAGCCTAGCGGGGTGGGCCTGGATACGCAGTATTTT. It yields the protein CASSLEPSGVGLDTQYF. This chain connects TRBV5-1 to TRBJ2-3; the match to TRBD2 covers 9 bases. Germline loops: CDR1 SGHRS, CDR2 YFSETQ. With 0 bases clipped from V and 6 bases from J, the junction kept 11 bases outside the gene matches. The CDR3 has 17 amino acids.

The genes are TRBV4-1 and TRBJ1-6; 8 bases line up with TRBD1. CDR1 MGHRA and CDR2 YSYEKL come from the germline V gene. The CDR3 has 19 residues. V trimming: 1 base; J trimming: 10 bases; junction bases outside the gene matches: 18. The CDR3 DNA sequence: TGCGCCAGCAGCCAAGGAAGGGACAGGAGCGGCGATTTATACTCACCCCTCCACTTT. Protein sequence: CASSQGRDRSGDLYSPLHF.

The chain combines TRBV9 with TRBJ2-6; D is perhaps TRBD1 (6 bases). The germline V gene has CDR1 SGDLS and CDR2 YYNGEE. The CDR3 loop spans 16 amino acids. The V end was cut by 3 bases, the J end by 1 base, with 11 bases between. DNA for the CDR3: TGTGCCAGCAGCGCACAGGGTTGGTCTGGGGCCAACGTCCTGACTTTC. Its translation is CASSAQGWSGANVLTF.

The J gene is TRBJ1-2, the V gene TRBV6-5; no firm D call. Trimming took off 7 bases at V and 2 bases at J, with 14 bases between the two ends. Germline V lookup: CDR1 MNHEY, CDR2 SVGAGI. CDR3 length: 14 amino acids. The CDR3 DNA sequence: TGTGCCAGCAACTTTGACGGGAGAAACTATGGCTACACCTTC. Translated, it gives CASNFDGRNYGYTF.

V gene TRBV6-6 combines with J gene TRBJ1-6; a weak D match, TRBD1 (6 bases). Germline CDR1 is MNHNY and CDR2 is SVGAGI (reference sequence). The V and J ends lost 0 bases and 8 bases respectively, with 14 bases between them. The CDR3 spans 16 residues. CDR3 region: CASSYSGRAGDSPLHF. CDR3 DNA sequence: TGTGCCAGCAGTTACTCGGGCAGGGCAGGGGATTCACCCCTCCACTTT.

This chain links TRBV11-1 with TRBJ2-5; the D gene is possibly TRBD2 (5 bases). The CDR3 consists of 16 residues. Between the trimmed V and J ends, which lost 2 bases and 0 bases, there was a span of 13 bases. Looked up from germline, CDR1 is SGHAT and CDR2 is FQDESV (reference sequence). This chain's CDR3 is CASSLNGVGYQETQYF. The CDR3 coding sequence is TGTGCCAGCAGCTTAAACGGGGTAGGGTACCAAGAGACCCAGTACTTC.

The V call is TRBV12-5, the J call TRBJ2-5, with 8 bases matching TRBD1. The better agreement between TRBJ2-7 and the DNA end casts doubt on the J call. There are 15 residues in the CDR3. Per the germline V gene, CDR1 is LGHNT and CDR2 is FRNRAP. CDR3 sequence: CASGPTGGSSYEQYF. The DNA of the CDR3 is TGTGCTAGTGGACCTACAGGGGGAAGCTCCTACGAGCAGTACTTC.

CDR3 sequence (DNA): TGCGCCAGCAGCCAACCCAGGGATGCTGGGGCCAACGTCCTGACTTTC. It translates to CASSQPRDAGANVLTF. This chain uses TRBV4-1 with TRBJ2-6, with a possible D match to TRBD1 (5 bases). Germline assignment: CDR1 MGHRA and CDR2 YSYEKL. The CDR3 loop spans 16 amino acids. Trimming removed 2 bases from V and 2 bases from J, with 10 bases in between.

The rearrangement links TRBV27 to TRBJ1-5; possibly TRBD1 for D (6 bases). The CDR3 spans 16 residues. V was pared by 6 bases and J by 2 bases, with 17 bases between. CDR1 is MNHEY, CDR2 SMNVEV, per germline (reference sequence). CDR3 nucleotide sequence: TGTGCCAGCAGCTCATCCTGGACAGACGGCAATCAGCCCCAGCATTTT. It yields the protein CASSSSWTDGNQPQHF.

The J gene is TRBJ1-4, the V gene TRBV6-1; TRBD1 is a possible D gene (6 bases). The length of the CDR3 is 13 residues. The V gene lost 10 bases and the J gene lost 5 bases, with 14 bases spanning the gap. CDR1 MNHNS and CDR2 SASEGT come from the germline V gene. The CDR3 loop is CATRDTANEKLFF. The CDR3 DNA sequence: TGTGCCACCCGGGACACGGCGAATGAAAAACTGTTTTTT.

The genes are TRBV7-2 and TRBJ1-5, with TRBD1 matching over 7 bases. Trimming took 5 bases from V and 0 from J; bases not matched to a gene: 10. Germline V CDR1 and CDR2: SGHTA, FQGNSA. The CDR3 is 17 amino acids. CDR3 in DNA: TGTGCCAGCAGCCTAGTCGGGCAGGGGGATAGCAATCAGCCCCAGCATTTT. The encoded protein is CASSLVGQGDSNQPQHF.

The chain has TRBV5-6 and TRBJ2-2, with a tentative D call TRBD1 (6 bases). The CDR3 sequence is 14 residues long. CDR1 and CDR2 from the germline V gene are SGHDT and YYEEEE. V was clipped by 4 bases and J by 4 bases, with 11 bases between them. The CDR3 spells CASSLWTATGELFF. The CDR3 nucleotides are TGTGCCAGCAGCCTATGGACAGCCACCGGGGAGCTGTTTTTT.

The V gene is TRBV9, the J gene TRBJ2-5, with 15 bases identical to TRBD2. This CDR3 spans 16 amino acids. CDR1 and CDR2 (germline): SGDLS, YYNGEE. V shed 4 bases, J shed 5 bases, and the junction held 6 bases outside the gene matches. CDR3 DNA sequence: TGTGCCAGCAGCACTAGGACTAGCGGGGGGGCTGAGACCCAGTACTTC. Translated: CASSTRTSGGAETQYF.

This clone showed up just a few times. This chain links TRBV29-1 with TRBJ2-7, with D tentatively TRBD1 (7 bases). V was pared by 6 bases and J by 3 bases, with 21 bases between. The CDR3 totals 15 residues. CDR1 is SQVTM, CDR2 ANQGSEA, per germline. The CDR3 here is CSVRGATGNYYEQYF. The CDR3, as DNA: TGCAGCGTCCGCGGGGCGACAGGGAACTACTACGAGCAGTACTTC.